The 3 T cell receptor beta chains below all came from one sample that was sequenced in a study of shared T cell receptors in the human thymus. The data were produced by immunoSEQ multiplex PCR, yet TCRdb's version contains in-frame clones alone and is incomplete. The data show hundreds of thousands of clones, about 95% seen once. Sequenced sample: thymocytes. All receptors come from a human donor.

V and J are TRBV11-2 and TRBJ2-3; D call uncertain. This CDR3 region has 14 residues. Trimming removed 3 bases at V and 0 bases at J, with 7 bases between. Germline V lookup: CDR1 SGHAT, CDR2 FQNNGV. The CDR3 spells CASSLTLSTDTQYF. In nucleotides, the CDR3 is TGTGCCAGCAGCTTGACCCTTAGCACAGATACGCAGTATTTT. Based on the CDR3 plus reference TRBV11-2 and TRBJ2-3, the full variable domain is EAGVAQSPRYKIIEKRQSVAFWCNPISGHATLYWYQQILGQGPKLLIQFQNNGVVDDSQLPKDRFSAERLKGVDSTLKIQPAKLEDSAVYLCASSLTLSTDTQYFGPGTRLTVL.

J is TRBJ1-1 and V is TRBV6-5; no clear D gene. V lost 11 bases and J 0 bases, leaving 13 bases between the germline ends. The CDR3 length is 13 residues. Germline V gene data show CDR1 as MNHEY and CDR2 as SVGAGI. CDR3 sequence: CAGLYSLNTEAFF. CDR3 in DNA: TGTGCCGGTCTTTACAGTTTGAACACTGAAGCTTTCTTT.

This sequence joins TRBV6-1 and TRBJ2-7; 9 nucleotides agree with TRBD2. The CDR3 length is 14 residues. J gave up 1 base and V 6 bases, and 4 bases lay outside the gene matches. Germline CDR1 MNHNS, CDR2 SASEGT. CDR3: CASSRSGRSYEQYF. In DNA form, the CDR3 reads TGTGCCAGCAGCCGAAGCGGGAGGTCCTACGAGCAGTACTTC.